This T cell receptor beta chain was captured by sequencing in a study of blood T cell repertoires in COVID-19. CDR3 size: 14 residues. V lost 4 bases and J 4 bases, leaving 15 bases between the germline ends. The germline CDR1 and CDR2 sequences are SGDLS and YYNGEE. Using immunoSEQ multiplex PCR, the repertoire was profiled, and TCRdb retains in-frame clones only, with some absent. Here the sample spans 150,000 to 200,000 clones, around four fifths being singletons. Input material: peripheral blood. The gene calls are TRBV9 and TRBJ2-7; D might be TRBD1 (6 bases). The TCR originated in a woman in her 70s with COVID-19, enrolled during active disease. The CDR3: CASSSSPTGYEQYF. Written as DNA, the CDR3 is TGTGCCAGCAGCTCCTCGCCCACAGGGTACGAGCAGTACTTC.